Below, 5 T cell receptor beta chains from the same sample are listed, as sequenced in a study of long-term antiretroviral therapy in people with HIV. The assay, immunoSEQ v3.0, was run at survey level. Data came from immunoSEQ multiplex PCR; TCRdb stores just in-frame clones and leaves some out. The repertoire holds approximately 26,000 clones, just over 90% seen once, with less than 5% in the top ten. The starting material was unsorted PBMCs, obtained 3.1 years after starting antiretroviral therapy. The receptor set was obtained from a man aged 18 to 30 with HIV.

This chain links TRBV7-2 with TRBJ2-7; 11 positions agree with TRBD2. After removal of 5 bases from V and 0 bases from J, the junction contained 9 bases not matched to a gene. Germline CDR1 and CDR2: SGHTA and FQGNSA. This CDR3 spans 17 amino acids. The CDR3 DNA sequence: TGTGCCAGCAGCGCAACTAGCGGGGGTCCCAGCTCCTACGAGCAGTACTTC. Translated: CASSATSGGPSSYEQYF.

This chain connects TRBV18 to TRBJ2-1; 9 bases are shared with TRBD1. CDR1 and CDR2 (germline): KGHSH, LQKENI. J was trimmed by 3 bases and V by 3 bases; bases with no gene match: 0. This CDR3 region has 14 residues. CDR3 DNA: TGTGCCAGCTCACCGGGACAGGGCTACAATGAGCAGTTCTTC. It is translated as CASSPGQGYNEQFF.

This sequence joins TRBV18 and TRBJ2-3, with D possibly being TRBD1 or TRBD2 (5 bases each). Trimming removed 2 bases from V and 1 base from J, with 13 bases in between. Looked up from germline, CDR1 is KGHSH and CDR2 is LQKENI. The CDR3 extends over 16 amino acids. CDR3 nucleotides: TGTGCCAGCTCACCAGCAAACCGGGGCGGCACAGATACGCAGTATTTT. Translated: CASSPANRGGTDTQYF. Together with reference TRBV18 and TRBJ2-3, the CDR3 gives the full variable domain: NAGVMQNPRHLVRRRGQEARLRCSPMKGHSHVYWYRQLPEEGLKFMVYLQKENIIDESGMPKERFSAEFPKEGPSILRIQQVVRGDSAAYFCASSPANRGGTDTQYFGPGTRLTVL.

This chain uses TRBV6-5 with TRBJ1-2; weak D call: TRBD1 (5 bases). The CDR3 is made up of 15 amino acids. Between the trimmed V and J ends, which lost 4 bases and 5 bases, there was a span of 17 bases. Looked up from germline, CDR1 is MNHEY and CDR2 is SVGAGI. In nucleotides, the CDR3 is TGTGCCAGCAGTTCCACCCTCCGGGGCGGATATGGCTACACCTTC. Residues: CASSSTLRGGYGYTF.

The V gene is TRBV4-2, the J gene TRBJ1-1; D is undetermined. Per the germline V gene, CDR1 is LGHNA and CDR2 is YNFKEQ. V lost 2 bases to trimming and J lost 1 base, with 5 bases between them. This CDR3 is built from 13 residues. CDR3: CASSQRGNTEAFF. In DNA form, the CDR3 reads TGTGCCAGCAGCCAAAGAGGGAACACTGAAGCTTTCTTT.